Listed below are T cell receptor beta chains from one sample, sequenced in a study of vaccination and CD4 T cells after COVID-19. These TCRs are of unknown antigen specificity. TCRdb analysed the PCR reads with MiXCR anew, one entry per CDR3 protein. This table holds under 15,000 distinct CDR3 sequences, nearly 60% found once. The sample was cultured CD4+ T cells from blood, taken after SARS-CoV-2 vaccination. The receptors stem from a human donor with COVID-19. Both conserved end residues are part of each CDR3. A D gene is named only where the DNA matches it firmly. Not all rows give a size; the values are once, few, many and, for expanded clones, a class.

v_call	d_call	j_call	clone_size	cdr3_aa	cdr3_nt
TRBV30	-	TRBJ2-5	-	CAWSVGIKETQYF	TGTGCCTGGAGTGTTGGGATAAAAGAGACCCAGTACTTC
TRBV15	-	TRBJ1-2	-	CATSREEGVGGYTF	TGTGCCACCAGCAGAGAGGAGGGGGTGGGCGGCTACACCTTC
TRBV20-1	-	TRBJ2-7	few	CSASGTRASYEQYF	TGCAGTGCTAGCGGGACAAGGGCCTCCTACGAGCAGTACTTC
TRBV11-2	-	TRBJ2-5	-	CASSLVPAGQGTQYF	TGTGCCAGCAGCTTAGTGCCGGCAGGGCAGGGGACCCAGTACTTC
TRBV28	-	TRBJ1-2	-	CASSLRSSNGYTF	TGTGCCAGCAGTTTAAGGTCTTCTAATGGCTACACCTTC
TRBV20-1	-	TRBJ1-1	-	CSAPPGGSTEAFF	TGCAGTGCCCCCCCCGGGGGTAGCACTGAAGCTTTCTTT
TRBV20-1	-	TRBJ2-1	-	CSAPRDRPYNEQFF	TGCAGTGCCCCCCGCGACAGGCCGTACAATGAGCAGTTCTTC
TRBV15	-	TRBJ2-5	-	CATSAGSKETQYF	TGTGCCACCAGCGCGGGCAGCAAAGAGACCCAGTACTTC
TRBV11-3	TRBD1	TRBJ1-6	-	CASSVTGDSPLHF	TGTGCCAGCAGCGTGACAGGGGATTCACCCCTCCACTTT
TRBV6-5	TRBD1	TRBJ1-5	once	CASSYSAGTGVQPQHF	TGTGCCAGCAGTTACTCCGCAGGGACAGGTGTTCAGCCCCAGCATTTT
TRBV2	-	TRBJ1-2	once	CASSDLTGFNGYTF	TGTGCCAGCAGTGACCTAACAGGGTTCAATGGCTACACCTTC
TRBV20-1	-	TRBJ1-5	-	CSAGGTGGQPQHF	TGCAGTGCGGGCGGGACCGGGGGTCAGCCCCAGCATTTT
TRBV10-1	-	TRBJ1-1	-	CASSERNRVREAFF	TGCGCCAGCAGTGAGAGAAACAGGGTGCGGGAAGCTTTCTTT
TRBV7-6	-	TRBJ2-3	-	CASSPGSDTQYF	TGTGCCAGCAGCCCAGGGTCAGATACGCAGTATTTT
TRBV7-2	TRBD2	TRBJ2-7	few	CASSFRLAGGHEQYF	TGTGCCAGCAGCTTTCGACTAGCGGGGGGTCACGAGCAGTACTTC
TRBV20-1	TRBD1	TRBJ1-1	-	CSAPGQGGDTEAFF	TGCAGTGCTCCGGGACAGGGGGGGGACACTGAAGCTTTCTTT
TRBV7-9	-	TRBJ1-2	once	CASSLLRATNYGYTF	TGTGCCAGCAGCTTACTCCGGGCAACTAACTATGGCTACACCTTC
TRBV6-2/TRBV6-3	-	TRBJ2-3	few	CASSYSIPGAGDTQYF	TGTGCCAGCAGTTACTCGATCCCGGGGGCGGGTGATACGCAGTATTTT
TRBV5-1	-	TRBJ1-1	once	CASSAREGPNTEAFF	TGCGCCAGCAGCGCCCGGGAGGGTCCCAACACTGAAGCTTTCTTT
TRBV27	-	TRBJ1-1	-	CASSLGQAYTEAFF	TGTGCCAGCAGTTTAGGGCAGGCCTACACTGAAGCTTTCTTT